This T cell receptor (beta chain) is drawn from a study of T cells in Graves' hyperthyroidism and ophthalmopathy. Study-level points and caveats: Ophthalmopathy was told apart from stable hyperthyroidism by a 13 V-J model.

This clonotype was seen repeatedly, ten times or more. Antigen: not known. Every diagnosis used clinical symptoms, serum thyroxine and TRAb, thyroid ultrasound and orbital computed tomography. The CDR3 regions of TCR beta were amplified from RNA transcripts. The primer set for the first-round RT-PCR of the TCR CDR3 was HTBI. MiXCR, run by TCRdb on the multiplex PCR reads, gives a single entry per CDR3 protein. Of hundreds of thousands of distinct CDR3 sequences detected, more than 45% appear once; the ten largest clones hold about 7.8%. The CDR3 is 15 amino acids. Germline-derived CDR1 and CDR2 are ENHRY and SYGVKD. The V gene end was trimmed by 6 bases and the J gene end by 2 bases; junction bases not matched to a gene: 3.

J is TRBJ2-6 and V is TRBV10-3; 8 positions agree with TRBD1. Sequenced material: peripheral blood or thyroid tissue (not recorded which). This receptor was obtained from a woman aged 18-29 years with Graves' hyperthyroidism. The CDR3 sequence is CAIRDREAGANVLTF. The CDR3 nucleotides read TGTGCCATCAGGGACAGGGAGGCTGGGGCCAACGTCCTGACTTTC.